A single sample is the source of the 14 T cell receptor beta chains below, sequenced in a study of neoadjuvant anti-PD-1 for oral cavity cancer. Clones were read by immunoSEQ multiplex PCR, and TCRdb kept only the in-frame ones, dropping some. Of around 4,700 clones in the sample, about 62% were seen once. Sequenced material: tumor tissue, taken before nivolumab (anti-PD-1) treatment. The receptor source for this set is a person aged 35 to 85 with oral cavity squamous cell carcinoma.

V gene TRBV5-1 combines with J gene TRBJ2-1; 7 nucleotides match TRBD1. CDR3 length equals 15 residues. V lost 2 bases, J lost 6 bases, and 8 bases stayed unmatched. CDR1 SGHRS and CDR2 YFSETQ come from the germline V gene. The CDR3 here is CASSLRQGSPNEQFF. The CDR3 coding sequence is TGCGCCAGCAGCTTACGACAGGGAAGTCCCAATGAGCAGTTCTTC.

The table lists this clone with a few counts. The rearrangement joins TRBV10-3 to TRBJ2-7; D is undetermined. The CDR3 length is 13 residues. The V gene lost 3 bases and the J gene lost 4 bases, with 10 bases spanning the gap. In germline, CDR1 is ENHRY, CDR2 SYGVKD. CDR3 loop: CAISDGEIYEQYF. In DNA, the CDR3 is TGTGCCATCAGTGATGGTGAGATATACGAGCAGTACTTC.

The chain joins TRBV18 to TRBJ2-3; tentatively, D is TRBD2 (5 bases). Germline V gene data show CDR1 as KGHSH and CDR2 as LQKENI. V was shortened by 6 bases and J by 0 bases, with 7 bases between the two germline ends. This CDR3 has 13 residues. The CDR3, as DNA: TGTGCCAGCTCCATAGCGAGCACAGATACGCAGTATTTT. Translating gives CASSIASTDTQYF. Full variable domain (missing parts from reference TRBV18 and TRBJ2-3): NAGVMQNPRHLVRRRGQEARLRCSPMKGHSHVYWYRQLPEEGLKFMVYLQKENIIDESGMPKERFSAEFPKEGPSILRIQQVVRGDSAAYFCASSIASTDTQYFGPGTRLTVL.

CDR3 DNA sequence: TGTGCCAGCAGCTCAGGGACTGTCGAGCAGTACTTC. It translates to CASSSGTVEQYF. J is TRBJ2-7 and V is TRBV7-9; weak D call: TRBD2 (6 bases). The CDR3 is 12 amino acids. Trimming left V 4 bases short and J 6 bases short, with 10 bases between. CDR1 SEHNR and CDR2 FQNEAQ come from the germline V gene (reference sequence).

The chain joins TRBV7-2 to TRBJ2-7, with a possible D match to TRBD1 (6 bases). Germline V gene lookup returns CDR1 SGHTA and CDR2 FQGNSA. The V end lost 2 bases, the J end lost 2 bases, and 13 bases lay between the germline ends. This CDR3 is built from 15 residues. The CDR3 DNA reads as TGTGCCAGCAGCTTAATGATAGGGGACACCTACGAGCAGTACTTC. It yields the protein CASSLMIGDTYEQYF.

The chain uses TRBV6-1 and TRBJ1-2; the D gene is possibly TRBD1 (6 bases). The CDR3 is made up of 13 amino acids. Trimming stripped 4 bases from V and 2 bases from J, with 8 bases between. Germline CDR1 and CDR2: MNHNS and SASEGT. The CDR3 DNA sequence: TGTGCCAGCAGTGTCGGGACAAACTATGGCTACACCTTC. Its protein product is CASSVGTNYGYTF.

The rearrangement joins TRBV9 to TRBJ1-6; D is unresolved. CDR3 length equals 16 residues. CDR1 is SGDLS and CDR2 is YYNGEE in the germline V gene. Trimming shortened V by 0 bases and J by 2 bases, and 9 bases separated the two germline ends. As DNA, the CDR3 is TGTGCCAGCAGCGTAGCTGAGGGCCCCTATAATTCACCCCTCCACTTT. It encodes CASSVAEGPYNSPLHF.

The chain is built from TRBV7-9 and TRBJ2-7, with TRBD1 matching 12 bases. CDR3 length: 15 residues. Trimming removed 5 bases from V and 6 bases from J; junction bases left unmatched: 8. Per germline, CDR1 SEHNR and CDR2 FQNEAQ (reference sequence). This chain's CDR3 is CASSHSGTGGREQYF. CDR3 DNA sequence: TGTGCCAGCAGCCACTCCGGGACAGGGGGCCGCGAGCAGTACTTC.

This clone was observed a handful of times. The gene calls are TRBV5-1 and TRBJ2-3; 12 nucleotides line up with TRBD2. The CDR3 covers 14 residues. Germline V CDR1 and CDR2: SGHRS, YFSETQ. The trim removed 5 bases at V and 6 bases at J, leaving 4 bases unmatched. The CDR3 sequence is CASSGLAGRDTQYF. CDR3 nucleotide sequence: TGCGCCAGCAGTGGACTAGCGGGGAGGGATACGCAGTATTTT.

The CDR3 here is CASSEMGGWNSPLHF. CDR3 in DNA: TGTGCCAGCAGTGAAATGGGGGGGTGGAATTCACCCCTCCACTTT. The gene calls are TRBV6-1 and TRBJ1-6; D might be TRBD1 (5 bases). V was trimmed by 2 bases and J by 7 bases, leaving 12 bases between them. The CDR3 sequence is 15 residues long. CDR1 is MNHNS, CDR2 SASEGT, per germline.

The V gene is TRBV4-2, the J gene TRBJ1-2, with 8 bases lining up with TRBD1. The germline gives CDR1 LGHNA, CDR2 YNFKEQ. Trimming cost V 4 bases and J 4 bases; bases outside gene matches: 14. The CDR3 consists of 17 residues. The chain's CDR3 is CASSPQKNSGGTYGYTF. DNA for the CDR3: TGTGCCAGCAGCCCACAAAAGAACTCAGGGGGCACCTATGGCTACACCTTC.

V and J are TRBV29-1 and TRBJ1-5; TRBD1 is a possible D gene (5 bases). The CDR3 length is 13 residues. CDR1 is SQVTM, CDR2 ANQGSEA, per germline. V dropped 4 bases and J dropped 0 bases, with 7 bases sitting between them. DNA for the CDR3: TGCAGCGTTGGAGGGGATAGCAATCAGCCCCAGCATTTT. Its translation is CSVGGDSNQPQHF.

This chain links TRBV5-1 with TRBJ1-4, with 7 bases identical to TRBD1. This CDR3 has 15 residues. V shed 4 bases, J shed 8 bases, and the junction held 11 bases outside the gene matches. From germline, CDR1 is SGHRS and CDR2 YFSETQ. In nucleotides, the CDR3 is TGCGCCAGCAGCGACTCAGGGGGAGTAGAAGAAAAACTGTTTTTT. Translation gives CASSDSGGVEEKLFF.

The rearrangement uses TRBV30 and TRBJ1-1; D remains ambiguous. Trimming left V 5 bases short and J 4 bases short, with 11 bases between. The CDR3 extends over 12 amino acids. Germline V gene sequence: CDR1 GTSNPN, CDR2 SVGIG (reference sequence). The CDR3 coding sequence is TGTGCCTGGGATAAGGGAGGCACTGAAGCTTTCTTT. This translates into CAWDKGGTEAFF.